This TCR beta chain is drawn from a study of beta chain features in type 1 diabetes. Study-wide results and caveats: In type 1 diabetes patients, VDJ junctions had fewer insertions; deletions at these junctions were more frequent. The study found moderately but significantly shorter TCRB CDR3s in all four CD4+ subsets of Type 1 diabetes patients.

Cell sorting via CD45RO/CCR7/CD25/CD127/CD95/CD27 was performed to obtain CD4+ naive, central memory, regulatory and stem cell-like memory cells. This CDR3 comprises 18 residues. Germline trimming cut 1 base from V and 0 bases from J; bases unmatched to any gene: 9. The germline gives CDR1 SGHAT, CDR2 FQNNGV. Reverse transcription of all isolated RNA meant that expressed TCRB transcripts were sequenced. TCRdb's copy holds only in-frame clones and misses some; the assay was immunoSEQ multiplex PCR. In the table there are 150,000 to 200,000 clones, roughly 9% of which are singletons. Remarks on this clone: The antigen remains undetermined.

The V gene is TRBV11-2, the J gene TRBJ2-1; 7 bases align to TRBD2. The clonotype was recovered from a woman aged 25 to 45 with type 1 diabetes. Sequences were obtained from central memory CD4+ T cells from blood. For the CDR3, the DNA is TGTGCCAGCAGCTTAGGAGGGGCGGGAGAGAGCTCCTACAATGAGCAGTTCTTC. Translating gives CASSLGGAGESSYNEQFF. The complete variable domain, with remaining parts taken from reference TRBV11-2 and TRBJ2-1, reads EAGVAQSPRYKIIEKRQSVAFWCNPISGHATLYWYQQILGQGPKLLIQFQNNGVVDDSQLPKDRFSAERLKGVDSTLKIQPAKLEDSAVYLCASSLGGAGESSYNEQFFGPGTRLTVL.